This T cell receptor (beta chain) was captured in a study of blood T cell repertoires in COVID-19 (dated by TCRdb to the early 2020s). Turning to the overall study: Samples covering the acute and convalescent phases of COVID-19 were provided by collaborators in the United States, Italy and Spain. Nearly every sample came with metadata listing a de-identified subject ID, COVID-19 status, age in years and sex. The repertoires were made available in a free public database intended to serve as a resource for research on the immune response to SARS-CoV-2. The samples were drawn from the first 160 participants of the ongoing ImmuneRACE study and from 1,254 subjects provided by 6 global collaborators. The material from the prospective study consisted of cDNA or gDNA derived from T cells, B-cell-depleted T cells, or PBMCs. HLA class I and class II types, where available, came from metadata supplied by the sample provider rather than from assay-based typing. Deeply sampled blood TCRbeta repertoires from subjects exposed to, actively infected with, or recovered from COVID-19 were included in the dataset.

TCRbeta CDR3 regions were amplified from genomic DNA by means of the immunoSEQ Assay, a bias-controlled multiplex PCR. Regarding the original processing steps: The number of nucleated cells in each sample was estimated by amplification of reference gene primers within the assay. To quantify the absolute abundance of each unique TCRbeta CDR3 rearrangement, sequence reads were collapsed and filtered. For each sample, productive Simpson clonality was calculated as the square root of Simpson's diversity index across productive rearrangements. Not all clones reach the TCRdb copy of this immuneACCESS table, which keeps in-frame sequences only. Checked studies attribute under half of the gap to unresolved V genes and leave the rest unexplained. The D gene and trimming were derived from the DNA, and the V and J assignments and clone size from that table. This sample gives a few hundred thousand clones in total; about 85% of them show up just once. Together, the top ten hold roughly 6.7% of the sample.

The CDR1 and CDR2 encoded by the germline V gene are SNHLY and FYNNEI. Including cysteine and phenylalanine, the CDR3 has 13 amino acids. The DNA shown is the 39-base CDR3, in frame from base 1. Cut back by 8 bases and 0 bases, the V and J ends lie 8 bases apart. Participants in the prospective study were aged roughly 18 to 90 years, lived in 24 United States geographic areas, and enrolled through a virtual design. In the prospective study, cohorts were assigned on the basis of participant-reported clinical history obtained from a screening survey and a study questionnaire. Exposed participants were defined as having been in contact with someone with a PCR-confirmed or clinician-diagnosed COVID-19 case within 2 weeks of study entry. In the prospective study, whole blood, serum and a nasopharyngeal or oropharyngeal swab were collected from each participant by mobile phlebotomists. Prospective study participants could optionally give additional blood draws and questionnaires over a roughly 2-month period. Blood samples from the prospective study were shipped frozen or at room temperature prior to DNA extraction.

With respect to this clone: Its cognate antigen has yet to be identified. The input lacks base qualities; no much larger clone sits a single base away.

General study outcomes and caveats: The quantity of clinical and demographic metadata differed by source and by participant and was supplied without curation.

This chain is built from TRBV2 and TRBJ2-1, and the D gene may be TRBD1, 5 bases matching. The source is a woman in her fifties or sixties who had been exposed to COVID-19. The sequencing sample was made of PBMCs or T cells enriched from blood (not recorded which). CDR3 reads: CASGASSYNEQFF. The DNA sequence is given as TGTGCCAGCGGGGCCAGCTCCTACAATGAGCAGTTCTTC.